The 26 T cell receptor beta chains given below trace back to one sample, sequenced in a study of OX40 agonist ivuxolimab in advanced cancers. Method: immunoSEQ multiplex PCR; TCRdb's copy keeps in-frame clones and lacks some. The sample has 55,000 to 70,000 clones; around 83% are singletons. The sequences come from CD4+ or CD8+ T cells sorted from blood, collected in a trial of the OX40 agonist ivuxolimab. All receptors derive from an adult with an advanced solid tumor such as melanoma, head and neck, liver or kidney cancer.

For the CDR3, the DNA is TGTGCCAGCAGCTTAGGTGCGCTAGGGACAGCCTCCTACGAGCAGTACTTC. This sequence encodes CASSLGALGTASYEQYF. V usage is TRBV11-2 and J usage is TRBJ2-7; 7 bases match TRBD1. Germline CDR1 is SGHAT and CDR2 is FQNNGV. Losses at the gene ends were 1 base for V and 0 bases for J; bases not matched to a gene: 9. This CDR3 region has 17 residues.

The V gene is TRBV6-1, the J gene TRBJ2-1; TRBD2 aligns across 10 bases. The V gene end was trimmed by 6 bases and the J gene end by 9 bases; junction bases not matched to a gene: 11. CDR1 and CDR2 (germline): MNHNS, SASEGT. The CDR3 is 15 residues long. The CDR3 DNA follows: TGTGCCAGCAGAGTGACCAGCGGGGGGGCGATTGAGCAGTTCTTC. Translation gives CASRVTSGGAIEQFF.

The chain combines TRBV6-5 with TRBJ2-2, with TRBD2 identical over 11 bases. The CDR3 runs 16 residues. Unmatched junction bases numbered 3, after V lost 0 bases and J lost 6 bases. CDR1 is MNHEY, CDR2 SVGAGI, per germline. The CDR3 nucleotides are TGTGCCAGCAGTTACTCCCTAGCGGGGGGCTCCGGGGAGCTGTTTTTT. Its protein is CASSYSLAGGSGELFF.

The rearrangement uses TRBV29-1 and TRBJ2-1, with 8 bases aligning to TRBD2. CDR3 size: 15 residues. In germline, CDR1 is SQVTM, CDR2 ANQGSEA. Unmatched junction bases numbered 11, after V lost 6 bases and J lost 4 bases. CDR3 sequence: CSVQFPGLEYNEQFF. The DNA of the CDR3 is TGCAGCGTGCAGTTCCCGGGACTAGAGTACAATGAGCAGTTCTTC.

V and J are TRBV28 and TRBJ1-2, with 7 bases matching TRBD1. J gave up 2 bases and V 8 bases, and 14 bases lay outside the gene matches. The length of the CDR3 is 16 residues. Germline V gives CDR1 MDHEN, CDR2 SYDVKM. CDR3 sequence: CASLQGGGRSNYGYTF. The CDR3 bases are TGTGCCAGCCTCCAGGGGGGGGGTCGTTCCAACTATGGCTACACCTTC.

A few counts support this clone. The rearrangement uses TRBV7-3 and TRBJ2-3; possible D gene TRBD2, 5 bases. The CDR3 runs 17 residues. The V end was cut by 5 bases, the J end by 4 bases, with 22 bases between. Looked up from germline, CDR1 is SGHTA and CDR2 is FQGTGA. In DNA, the CDR3 is TGTGCCAGCAGCCCCGCTGGGCCCGGGATAGGCCCAGATACGCAGTATTTT. Amino acid sequence: CASSPAGPGIGPDTQYF. The whole variable domain, filled in from reference TRBV7-3 and TRBJ2-3, reads GAGVSQTPSNKVTEKGKYVELRCDPISGHTALYWYRQSLGQGPEFLIYFQGTGAADDSGLPNDRFFAVRPEGSVSTLKIQRTERGDSAVYLCASSPAGPGIGPDTQYFGPGTRLTVL.

The V call is TRBV18, the J call TRBJ2-1; TRBD2 aligns across 12 bases. This CDR3 is 18 amino acids long. J lost 7 bases, V lost 3 bases, and 13 bases had no gene match. Looked up from germline, CDR1 is KGHSH and CDR2 is LQKENI. This CDR3 is CASSPIMPTSGGHNEQFF. As DNA, the CDR3 is TGTGCCAGCTCACCCATAATGCCTACTAGCGGGGGGCATAATGAGCAGTTCTTC.

V and J are TRBV19 and TRBJ2-3; D might be TRBD2 (5 bases). The length of the CDR3 is 15 residues. V was shortened by 5 bases and J by 6 bases, with 18 bases between the two germline ends. CDR1 is LNHDA, CDR2 SQIVND, per germline (reference sequence). CDR3 coding DNA: TGTGCCAGTAGTGACCCCGGGAACCTTGGGGATACGCAGTATTTT. Amino acid sequence: CASSDPGNLGDTQYF. The whole variable domain, filled in from reference TRBV19 and TRBJ2-3, reads DGGITQSPKYLFRKEGQNVTLSCEQNLNHDAMYWYRQDPGQGLRLIYYSQIVNDFQKGDIAEGYSVSREKKESFPLTVTSAQKNPTAFYLCASSDPGNLGDTQYFGPGTRLTVL.

The V gene is TRBV5-4, the J gene TRBJ2-2; D not resolved. The V end lost 2 bases, the J end lost 3 bases, and 8 bases lay between the germline ends. The germline V gene has CDR1 SGHNT and CDR2 YYREEE (reference sequence). This CDR3 has 14 amino acids. This chain's CDR3 is CASSLTLDTGELFF. CDR3 DNA sequence: TGTGCCAGCAGCTTAACACTGGACACCGGGGAGCTGTTTTTT.

The rearrangement joins TRBV7-9 to TRBJ2-3, with 11 bases fitting TRBD2. The length of the CDR3 is 16 residues. The germline V gene has CDR1 SEHNR and CDR2 FQNEAQ (reference sequence). Germline trimming cut 4 bases from V and 2 bases from J; bases unmatched to any gene: 5. The CDR3, as DNA: TGTGCCAGCAGCTGGGGTAGCGGGGGGGCCACAGATACGCAGTATTTT. Translated: CASSWGSGGATDTQYF.

The genes are TRBV28 and TRBJ2-6; D gene uncertain. V was shortened by 8 bases and J by 1 base, with 6 bases between the two germline ends. This CDR3 comprises 13 residues. CDR1 and CDR2 (germline): MDHEN, SYDVKM. CDR3 in amino acids: CASCASGANVLTF. Written as DNA, the CDR3 is TGTGCCAGCTGTGCTTCTGGGGCCAACGTCCTGACTTTC.

This clone was observed once. The chain is built from TRBV5-4 and TRBJ2-3, with D perhaps matching TRBD1 or TRBD2 (5 bases each). Per germline, CDR1 SGHNT and CDR2 YYREEE (reference sequence). The CDR3 is 15 amino acids. Trimming shortened V by 0 bases and J by 3 bases, and 11 bases separated the two germline ends. The CDR3 region is CASSLVGTRTDTQYF. CDR3 DNA sequence: TGTGCCAGCAGCTTGGTTGGGACCCGTACAGATACGCAGTATTTT.

The V call is TRBV5-6, the J call TRBJ2-5; D assignment may be TRBD1 or TRBD2 (7 bases each). Trimming stripped 7 bases from V and 2 bases from J, with 18 bases between. The CDR3 runs to 15 residues. The germline V gene has CDR1 SGHDT and CDR2 YYEEEE. The CDR3 here is CASCSIQGGQETQYF. CDR3 bases: TGTGCCAGCTGCAGCATTCAGGGGGGGCAAGAGACCCAGTACTTC.

This clone has just one count. The chain uses TRBV30 and TRBJ1-3; no definite D call. Germline lookup yields CDR1 GTSNPN and CDR2 SVGIG (reference sequence). The CDR3 length is 14 residues. The V gene lost 0 bases and the J gene lost 4 bases, with 10 bases spanning the gap. CDR3 in amino acids: CAWSVGGPGNTIYF. The CDR3 DNA sequence: TGTGCCTGGAGTGTGGGCGGGCCAGGAAACACCATATATTTT.

The chain links TRBV7-3 to TRBJ2-2; 9 bases map to TRBD1. The germline CDR1 and CDR2 sequences are SGHTA and FQGTGA. The V segment lost 2 bases and the J segment 7 bases; nucleotides outside the gene matches: 8. CDR3 size: 16 residues. CDR3 amino acids: CASSLRGGQGGGELFF. CDR3 DNA: TGTGCCAGCAGCTTACGTGGGGGACAGGGCGGCGGGGAGCTGTTTTTT.

Written as DNA, the CDR3 is TGTGCCAGCAGTGAGGGAACGGACAGATACAATGAGCAGTTCTTC. This translates into CASSEGTDRYNEQFF. The chain recombines TRBV6-1 with TRBJ2-1; D possibly corresponds to TRBD1 (6 bases). The CDR3 is made up of 15 amino acids. Germline V gene lookup returns CDR1 MNHNS and CDR2 SASEGT. Trimming shortened V by 3 bases and J by 4 bases, and 13 bases separated the two germline ends.

The V gene is TRBV5-1, the J gene TRBJ1-1; tentatively, D is TRBD1 (6 bases). CDR3 length: 15 amino acids. V lost 0 bases and J lost 0, with 9 bases in between. CDR1 is SGHRS, CDR2 YFSETQ, per germline. This CDR3 reads CASSLGDNMNTEAFF. Written as DNA, the CDR3 is TGCGCCAGCAGCTTGGGGGACAACATGAACACTGAAGCTTTCTTT. Filled out from reference TRBV5-1 and TRBJ1-1, the complete variable domain reads KAGVTQTPRYLIKTRGQQVTLSCSPISGHRSVSWYQQTPGQGLQFLFEYFSETQRNKGNFPGRFSGRQFSNSRSEMNVSTLELGDSALYLCASSLGDNMNTEAFFGQGTRLTVV.

Only a few counts were recorded for this clone. The rearrangement links TRBV7-9 to TRBJ2-2; maybe TRBD1 (5 bases). The CDR3 runs to 15 residues. Germline loops: CDR1 SEHNR, CDR2 FQNEAQ (reference sequence). Deletions cut 5 bases from V and 4 bases from J, with 14 bases between. The CDR3 nucleotides read TGTGCCAGCAGCGTAGGGGTGGGGTTCACCGGGGAGCTGTTTTTT. This translates into CASSVGVGFTGELFF.

This chain joins TRBV4-3 and TRBJ1-6; TRBD1 matches 7 bases. The CDR3 consists of 19 residues. CDR1 and CDR2 from the germline V gene are LGHNA and YSLEER. J lost 0 bases, V lost 0 bases, and 8 bases had no gene match. In nucleotides, the CDR3 is TGCGCCAGCAGCCAAGAAAGGACAGGACTAAGCTCCTATAATTCACCCCTCCACTTT. Protein sequence: CASSQERTGLSSYNSPLHF.

The rearrangement uses TRBV2 and TRBJ2-2; D is perhaps TRBD1 (6 bases). The germline CDR1 and CDR2 sequences are SNHLY and FYNNEI. The germline V and J ends were trimmed by 4 bases and 6 bases, with 12 bases remaining between them. This CDR3 region has 14 residues. The CDR3 DNA reads TGTGCCAGCAGTGTCACAGGGAGCGCCGGGGAGCTGTTTTTT. Encoded protein: CASSVTGSAGELFF.

The rearrangement uses TRBV6-5 and TRBJ2-7; 14 nucleotides line up with TRBD2. The length of the CDR3 is 16 residues. The germline V gene has CDR1 MNHEY and CDR2 SVGAGI. V dropped 2 bases and J dropped 4; count of bases not matched to a gene: 4. CDR3 region: CASSYGLAGGPYEQYF. CDR3 coding DNA: TGTGCCAGCAGTTACGGACTAGCGGGGGGTCCGTACGAGCAGTACTTC.

The J gene is TRBJ2-7, the V gene TRBV4-2, with TRBD2 identical over 10 bases. Germline CDR1 LGHNA, CDR2 YNFKEQ. CDR3 size: 16 residues. After removal of 5 bases from V and 0 bases from J, the junction contained 7 bases not matched to a gene. The CDR3 nucleotides read TGTGCCAGCAGCGGGGGTAGCGGGGGGCACTCCTACGAGCAGTACTTC. Translated: CASSGGSGGHSYEQYF.

The CDR3 DNA is TGTGCCAGCTCACCCTCAAATGAAAAACTGTTTTTT. Amino acids: CASSPSNEKLFF. J is TRBJ1-4 and V is TRBV18; D uncertain. Germline values: CDR1 KGHSH, CDR2 LQKENI. Trimming took 3 bases from V and 5 from J, leaving 4 bases between them. This CDR3 has 12 amino acids.

The genes are TRBV11-2 and TRBJ2-5; 8 bases align to TRBD2. This CDR3 spans 15 amino acids. Germline lookup yields CDR1 SGHAT and CDR2 FQNNGV. Trimming cost V 1 base and J 0 bases; bases outside gene matches: 1. The DNA for the CDR3 is TGTGCCAGCAGCTTAGGCGGGGGGAACCAAGAGACCCAGTACTTC. Its translation is CASSLGGGNQETQYF.

This clone was recorded at least ten times. This chain links TRBV19 with TRBJ2-7; 7 positions match TRBD2. This CDR3 has 15 amino acids. With V trimmed by 6 bases and J by 0 bases, 8 bases remained unmatched. Germline V gives CDR1 LNHDA, CDR2 SQIVND (reference sequence). The CDR3 region has the DNA TGTGCCAGTAGCCGGAGTTGGGGGGGCTCCTACGAGCAGTACTTC. This encodes CASSRSWGGSYEQYF.

This clone came up a few times. This chain joins TRBV5-1 and TRBJ2-6; no reliable D call. Germline CDR1 and CDR2: SGHRS and YFSETQ. The CDR3 consists of 16 residues. V was shortened by 2 bases and J by 0 bases, with 9 bases between the two germline ends. CDR3 sequence: CASSFSSGSGANVLTF. The CDR3 DNA is TGCGCCAGCAGCTTCTCCTCGGGCTCTGGGGCCAACGTCCTGACTTTC.